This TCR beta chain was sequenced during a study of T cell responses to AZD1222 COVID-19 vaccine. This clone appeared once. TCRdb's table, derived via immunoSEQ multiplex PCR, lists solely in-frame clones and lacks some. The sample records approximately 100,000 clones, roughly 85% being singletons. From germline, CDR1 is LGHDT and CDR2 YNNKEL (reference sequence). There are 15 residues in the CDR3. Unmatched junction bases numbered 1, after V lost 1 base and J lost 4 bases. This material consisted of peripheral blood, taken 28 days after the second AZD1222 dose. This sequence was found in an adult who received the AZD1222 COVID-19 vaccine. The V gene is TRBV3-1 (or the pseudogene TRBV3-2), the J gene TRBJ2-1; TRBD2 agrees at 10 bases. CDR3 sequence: CASSQASGRYNEQFF. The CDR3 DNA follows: TGTGCCAGCAGCCAAGCTAGCGGGAGATACAATGAGCAGTTCTTC.